Below, one T cell receptor beta chain is given with its context. The antigen is unknown. Germline CDR1 and CDR2: SGHRS and YFSETQ. Between the trimmed V and J ends, which lost 0 bases and 1 base, there was a span of 8 bases. This CDR3 is built from 16 residues. This sample is drawn from a study of cytomegalovirus exposure and HLA in healthy donors. These donors were members of the approximately 110-subject validation cohort, a group separate from the approximately 700-subject first cohort. The study, taken as a whole, reports: The investigators catalogued 150 to 200 TCR beta chains as cytomegalovirus-associated. It was confirmed in vitro that three of the CMV-associated chains were specific for CMV antigens.

TCRdb keeps only in-frame clones here, not all; method: immunoSEQ multiplex PCR. The table records 40,000 to 60,000 clones, about 93% of them present only once. This chain uses TRBV5-1 with TRBJ2-6, with D possibly TRBD2 on 5 matching bases. The TCR originated in a woman younger than 30 in good health and CMV-seropositive. The source material was PBMCs. CDR3 sequence reads: CASSLAGGSGANVLTF. The CDR3 bases are TGCGCCAGCAGCTTGGCCGGAGGTTCTGGGGCCAACGTCCTGACTTTC.